This paragraph covers one T cell receptor beta chain sequence. Its antigen remains unidentified. This sample is part of a study of cytomegalovirus exposure and HLA in healthy donors. Findings and limits, study-wide: Segments of the TCR beta V type were, in most cases, productive about 90% or about 30% of the time in an earlier analysis.

13 Jbeta primers and 60 Vbeta primers were used for the PCR. Sequenced by immunoSEQ multiplex PCR; TCRdb stores in-frame clones only, minus some. The sample contains about 160,000 clones, 80% to 85% of which appear only once. These donors, healthy bone marrow donors, were studied. Germline-derived CDR1 and CDR2 are SGHTA and FQGNSA. V was shortened by 5 bases and J by 8 bases, with 14 bases between the two germline ends. CDR3 length equals 13 residues. The sequencing input was PBMCs. The chain joins TRBV7-2 to TRBJ2-3; D is unclear. This receptor was taken from a man aged 45 to 65 in good health and CMV-seropositive. The CDR3 here is CASSVTISGTQYF. For the CDR3, the DNA is TGTGCCAGCAGCGTAACTATCTCGGGTACGCAGTATTTT.